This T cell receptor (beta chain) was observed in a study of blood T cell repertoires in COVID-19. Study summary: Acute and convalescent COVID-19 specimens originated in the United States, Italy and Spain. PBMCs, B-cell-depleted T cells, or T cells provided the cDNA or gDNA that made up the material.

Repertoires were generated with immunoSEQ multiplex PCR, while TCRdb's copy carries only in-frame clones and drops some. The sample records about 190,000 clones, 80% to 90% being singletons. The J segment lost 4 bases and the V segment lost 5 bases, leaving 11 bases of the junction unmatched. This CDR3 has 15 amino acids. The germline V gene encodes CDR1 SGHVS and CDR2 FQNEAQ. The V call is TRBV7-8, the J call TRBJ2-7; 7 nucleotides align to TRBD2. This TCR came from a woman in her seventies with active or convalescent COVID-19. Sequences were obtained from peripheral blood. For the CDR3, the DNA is TGTGCCAGCAGCGTAGATCCGGGACTACAATACGAGCAGTACTTC. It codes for CASSVDPGLQYEQYF. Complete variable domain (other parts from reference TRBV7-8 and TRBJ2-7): GAGVSQSPRYKVAKRGQDVALRCDPISGHVSLFWYQQALGQGPEFLTYFQNEAQLDKSGLPSDRFFAERPEGSVSTLKIQRTQQEDSAVYLCASSVDPGLQYEQYFGPGTRLTVT.